Listed below are T cell receptor beta chains from one sample, sequenced in a study of blood T cell repertoires in COVID-19. Repertoires were generated with immunoSEQ multiplex PCR, while TCRdb's copy carries only in-frame clones and drops some. The repertoire includes about 91,000 clones, around four fifths of them detected once, and just under 10% sits in the top ten. The material sequenced was peripheral blood. Source of these receptors: a woman of 80 years or more with acute or convalescent COVID-19. Both conserved end residues are part of each CDR3. D genes are given only for firm matches. Clone size, where shown, is once, few, many, or a class for clones that have expanded.

cdr3_nt cdr3_aa j_call clone_size d_call v_call
TGTGCCAGCAGCCATGGAGGCGGGTTAGCGGGAAAGGGATACGACTTC CASSHGGGLAGKGYDF TRBJ2-7 NA TRBD2 TRBV5-4
TGTGCCAGCAGCCAAGATGGCGGGCCAGCCTACAATGAGCAGTTCTTC CASSQDGGPAYNEQFF TRBJ2-1 NA NA TRBV4-2
TGTGCCAGCAGTTCCAGGCTCCGGACAAAACGGGCGAACACCGGGGAGCTGTTTTTT CASSSRLRTKRANTGELFF TRBJ2-2 NA NA TRBV27
TGTGCCACCAGTGAGTCAGGGATGGGGCAAGAGACCCAGTACTTC CATSESGMGQETQYF TRBJ2-5 NA NA TRBV24-1
TGTGCCAGCAACATGGGACAGCTGAACACTGAAGCTTTCTTT CASNMGQLNTEAFF TRBJ1-1 NA TRBD1 TRBV9
TGTGCCAGCAGCTTACAGCGCTACAATGAGCAGTTCTTC CASSLQRYNEQFF TRBJ2-1 NA NA TRBV7-2
TGCGCCAGCAACCCCGGGACATTAAACACTGAAGCTTTCTTT CASNPGTLNTEAFF TRBJ1-1 NA NA TRBV5-1
TGTGCCAGCAGCGTTGGGGCAGCGAACTACGAGCAGTACTTC CASSVGAANYEQYF TRBJ2-7 NA NA TRBV5-4
TGCGCCAGCAGCCAAGTACCTCTTAGCTATGGCTACACCTTC CASSQVPLSYGYTF TRBJ1-2 NA NA TRBV4-1
TGTGCCAGCAGCCGGACAGGGGGCAACACTGAAGCTTTCTTT CASSRTGGNTEAFF TRBJ1-1 NA TRBD1 TRBV7-9
TGTGCCAGCAGTTCCACCCCTAGGGGCTGGGCCTACGAGCAGTACTTC CASSSTPRGWAYEQYF TRBJ2-7 few NA TRBV6-2/TRBV6-3
TGTGCCAGCAGTTTAAGAACGGCAGATACGCAGTATTTT CASSLRTADTQYF TRBJ2-3 NA NA TRBV12-3/TRBV12-4
TGTGCCATCAGTGACCCCACCCGGACAGGGCTTGTGTATGGCTACACCTTC CAISDPTRTGLVYGYTF TRBJ1-2 NA TRBD1 TRBV10-3
TGTGCCAGCAGTTACTCGGTACGGGAGGTAGGCTACGAGCAGTACTTC CASSYSVREVGYEQYF TRBJ2-7 NA TRBD2 TRBV6-2/TRBV6-3
TGTGCCAGCAGCTTAGTTGCTAGCGGGATCTCTAACAATGAGCAGTTCTTC CASSLVASGISNNEQFF TRBJ2-1 NA TRBD2 TRBV7-2
TGCAGCGCTCGTCCCCAACGGGATACGCAGTATTTT CSARPQRDTQYF TRBJ2-3 NA NA TRBV29-1
TGTGCCAGCAGTTACTGGACAGGGACGAACACTGAAGCTTTCTTT CASSYWTGTNTEAFF TRBJ1-1 NA TRBD1 TRBV28
TGTGCCAGCAGCTTACTCCGAGGGACTAGTTCAATGGAGACCCAGTACTTC CASSLLRGTSSMETQYF TRBJ2-5 NA TRBD2 TRBV11-2
TGTGCCACCCATGGGACAGGAGAGACCCAGTACTTC CATHGTGETQYF TRBJ2-5 NA TRBD1 TRBV19
TGTGCCCGGGGACGTCTCTATGGCTACACCTTC CARGRLYGYTF TRBJ1-2 NA NA TRBV30
TGTGCCAGCAGTTTGGAGCGGGGGGCATCCTACGAGCAGTACTTC CASSLERGASYEQYF TRBJ2-7 NA TRBD2 TRBV27
TGTGCCAGCAGCTTGGAATCTGGGCTCTATGGCTACACCTTC CASSLESGLYGYTF TRBJ1-2 medium-sized NA TRBV5-6
TGTGCCAGCAGCCAACAGGGGGAGGACACCATATATTTT CASSQQGEDTIYF TRBJ1-3 NA TRBD1 TRBV11-2
TGTGCCAGCAGTTTCCAAGCGGGGGTCTACGAGCAGTACTTC CASSFQAGVYEQYF TRBJ2-7 NA TRBD2 TRBV6-2/TRBV6-3
TGTGCCACCGAAGCCCGGGGGGCTCGGGGGCCCCAGCATTTT CATEARGARGPQHF TRBJ1-5 NA NA TRBV6-5
TGTGCCAGCAGTTACAGCTTCCAAGAGACCCAGTACTTC CASSYSFQETQYF TRBJ2-5 NA NA TRBV6-5
TGCGCCAGCAGCTTTACCCCCGACTTACAAGAGACCCAGTACTTC CASSFTPDLQETQYF TRBJ2-5 NA NA TRBV5-1
TGTGCCAGCAGCTCACAGGAGAATCAGCCCCAGCATTTT CASSSQENQPQHF TRBJ1-5 NA NA TRBV7-2
TGTGCCAGCAGCCAAGTGGAGCGGCAAGAGACCCAGTACTTC CASSQVERQETQYF TRBJ2-5 NA NA TRBV4-2
TGTGCCAGTAGTAAAAGGGGGACAGGCGAGCAGTTCTTC CASSKRGTGEQFF TRBJ2-1 NA TRBD1 TRBV19
TGTGCCAGCACCGGGACAGGGATCTATGGCTACACCTTC CASTGTGIYGYTF TRBJ1-2 once TRBD1 TRBV2
TGTGCCAGCAGCCCTCCTCCACCGAGGGAAAAACTGTTTTTT CASSPPPPREKLFF TRBJ1-4 NA NA TRBV5-8
TGTGCCAGCAGCTCCCCAGGGGCAGGATTGAAAGAGACCCAGTACTTC CASSSPGAGLKETQYF TRBJ2-5 NA NA TRBV7-6
TGTGCCAGTAGCAGAGACAGGGGGAATCAGCCCCAGCATTTT CASSRDRGNQPQHF TRBJ1-5 NA TRBD1 TRBV19
TGTGCCAGCAGCCCCCGGGGAACCCCCTCCCACAATGAGCAGTTCTTC CASSPRGTPSHNEQFF TRBJ2-1 NA NA TRBV3-1/TRBV3-2
TGTGCCAGCAGCTCCCGCGGTACAGGGGTGGCTTTCTTT CASSSRGTGVAFF TRBJ1-1 NA TRBD1 TRBV7-2
TGTGCCATCAGTGAGTCGGAGTCTTATGGCTACACCTTC CAISESESYGYTF TRBJ1-2 NA NA TRBV10-3
TGTGCCAGCAGCTTATTAAGGGGACAGTGGGAGGACTTC CASSLLRGQWEDF TRBJ1-2 few TRBD1 TRBV5-5
TGTGCCAGCAAACCCGCGACAGGGGGCTATTCTGGGCCCGGGGAGCTGTTTTTT CASKPATGGYSGPGELFF TRBJ2-2 NA TRBD1 TRBV7-3
TGTGCCAGCAGTGACAAAAATTCACCCCTCCACTTT CASSDKNSPLHF TRBJ1-6 NA NA TRBV2
TGTGCCAGCAGCTCGCCGGGACAGGGGGCTTATGGCTACACCTTC CASSSPGQGAYGYTF TRBJ1-2 NA TRBD1 TRBV5-4
TGTGCCAGCAGCACCCTACTGGACAGGGATCCATCCTACGAGCAGTACTTC CASSTLLDRDPSYEQYF TRBJ2-7 NA NA TRBV21-1
TGTGCCAGCAGTTACTCTGCGGGAGGGCCAGGTCGTCGGCAGTTCTTC CASSYSAGGPGRRQFF TRBJ2-1 NA TRBD2 TRBV6-2/TRBV6-3
TGTGCCTGGAGTCTTACAGGGTCTGGCTACACCTTC CAWSLTGSGYTF TRBJ1-2 NA NA TRBV30
TGTGCCAGCAGCCCGCTAGCGGGGGGCCACAATACGCAGTATTTT CASSPLAGGHNTQYF TRBJ2-3 NA TRBD2 TRBV5-5
TGTGCCAGCAGCTTAGATCTAGTCTTCTCGGGCTACACCTTC CASSLDLVFSGYTF TRBJ1-2 NA NA TRBV7-9
TGTGCCAGCAGAGAAACCGGGACAGAGACCCGCAACTATGGCTACACCTTC CASRETGTETRNYGYTF TRBJ1-2 NA TRBD1 TRBV6-1
TGTGCCAGCAGCAAACCGGGTTTTGATTATGGCTACACCTTC CASSKPGFDYGYTF TRBJ1-2 NA NA TRBV6-5
TGTGCCAGCAGTGGAAGAGGCGGGGGGTACAATGAGCAGTTCTTC CASSGRGGGYNEQFF TRBJ2-1 NA TRBD2 TRBV2
TGTGCCAGCAGCCCCCGGGTCTCAGACGATACGCAGTATTTT CASSPRVSDDTQYF TRBJ2-3 NA NA TRBV5-8
TGTGCCAGCTCACCACCGTACGGGGACCAAGAGACCCAGTACTTC CASSPPYGDQETQYF TRBJ2-5 NA NA TRBV18
TGTGCCAGCAGCCGAGAGGGCGTGACCTACGAGCAGTACTTC CASSREGVTYEQYF TRBJ2-7 NA NA TRBV3-1/TRBV3-2
TGTGCCAGCAGCGCGGGACAGGGGGCCAGTGGCTACACCTTC CASSAGQGASGYTF TRBJ1-2 NA TRBD1 TRBV9
TGCAGCGTAGATTCAGGGTCCTTTCACTATGGCTACACCTTC CSVDSGSFHYGYTF TRBJ1-2 NA NA TRBV29-1
TGTGCCAGCAGTTACCGAGGCGGGAGGGCGGGAGATACGCAGTATTTT CASSYRGGRAGDTQYF TRBJ2-3 NA TRBD2 TRBV6-5
TGTGCCAGCAGTTACGCGGGACCGGGGTTTGCGCCCCAGCATTTT CASSYAGPGFAPQHF TRBJ1-5 NA NA TRBV6-2/TRBV6-3
TGTGCCAGCAGCTCTCGACTAGCGGGACAAGGAGTAGGACCCACAGATACGCAGTATTTT CASSSRLAGQGVGPTDTQYF TRBJ2-3 NA TRBD2 TRBV7-8
TGTGCCAGCAGCTTAAACCCTCAGGGGGCGGTTCGTTCACCCCTCCACTTT CASSLNPQGAVRSPLHF TRBJ1-6 NA TRBD1 TRBV7-6
TGTGCCACCAGCACAGAAAAACAGGGACCAACTAATGAAAAACTGTTTTTT CATSTEKQGPTNEKLFF TRBJ1-4 NA NA TRBV15
TGTGCCAGCAGCTTAGTAGAGGAGACTGAAGCTTTCTTT CASSLVEETEAFF TRBJ1-1 few NA TRBV7-9